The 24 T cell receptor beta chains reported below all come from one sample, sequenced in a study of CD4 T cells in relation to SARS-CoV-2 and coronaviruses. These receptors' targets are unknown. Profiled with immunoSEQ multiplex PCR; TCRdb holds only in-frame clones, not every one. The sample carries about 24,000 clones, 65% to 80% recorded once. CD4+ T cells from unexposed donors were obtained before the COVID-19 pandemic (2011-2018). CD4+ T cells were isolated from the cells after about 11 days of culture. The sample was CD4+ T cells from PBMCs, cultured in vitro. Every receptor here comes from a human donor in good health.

The chain's CDR3 is CASSYQWQNGYTF. CDR3 coding DNA: TGTGCCAGCAGTTACCAGTGGCAGAACGGCTACACCTTC. The gene calls are TRBV6-5 and TRBJ1-2; D call uncertain. Per the germline V gene, CDR1 is MNHEY and CDR2 is SVGAGI. There are 13 residues in the CDR3. V was clipped by 2 bases and J by 8 bases, with 12 bases between them.

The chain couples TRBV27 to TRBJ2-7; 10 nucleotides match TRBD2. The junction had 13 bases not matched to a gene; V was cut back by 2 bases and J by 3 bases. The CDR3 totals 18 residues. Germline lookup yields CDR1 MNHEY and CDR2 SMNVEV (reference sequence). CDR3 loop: CASSLISPRLAGNYEQYF. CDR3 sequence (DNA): TGTGCCAGCAGTTTAATCTCCCCTCGACTAGCGGGTAACTACGAGCAGTACTTC.

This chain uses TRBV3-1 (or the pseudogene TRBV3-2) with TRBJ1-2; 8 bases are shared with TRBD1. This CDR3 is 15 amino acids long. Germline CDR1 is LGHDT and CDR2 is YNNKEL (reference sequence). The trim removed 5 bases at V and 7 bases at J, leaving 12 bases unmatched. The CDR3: CASSETWTGKFGYTF. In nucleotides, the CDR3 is TGTGCCAGCAGCGAGACGTGGACAGGGAAGTTTGGCTACACCTTC.

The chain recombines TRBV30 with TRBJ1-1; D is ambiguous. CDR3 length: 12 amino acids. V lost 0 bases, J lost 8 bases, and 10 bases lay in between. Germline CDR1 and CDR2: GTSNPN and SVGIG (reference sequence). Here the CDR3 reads CAWSVGTEEAFF. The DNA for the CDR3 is TGTGCCTGGAGTGTTGGAACAGAAGAAGCTTTCTTT.

As DNA, the CDR3 is TGTGCCAGCAGTCCGGGACAGTACAATGAGCAGTTCTTC. This encodes CASSPGQYNEQFF. The V and J genes are TRBV6-4 and TRBJ2-1, with 7 nucleotides matching TRBD1. This CDR3 has 13 residues. The ends lost 5 bases at V and 4 bases at J; junction bases unmatched: 2. Per the germline V gene, CDR1 is MRHNA and CDR2 is SNTAGT.

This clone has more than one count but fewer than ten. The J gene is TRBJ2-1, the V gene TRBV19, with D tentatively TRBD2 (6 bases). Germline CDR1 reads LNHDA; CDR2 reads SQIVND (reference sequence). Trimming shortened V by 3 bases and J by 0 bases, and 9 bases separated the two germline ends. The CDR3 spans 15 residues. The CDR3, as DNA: TGTGCCAGTAGTATCCTAGCGTTCTCCTACAATGAGCAGTTCTTC. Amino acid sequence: CASSILAFSYNEQFF.

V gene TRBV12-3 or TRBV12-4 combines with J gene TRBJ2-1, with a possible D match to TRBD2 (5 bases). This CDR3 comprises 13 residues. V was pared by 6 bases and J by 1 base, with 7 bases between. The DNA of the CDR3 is TGTGCCAGCAGCGAGCGGTCCTACAATGAGCAGTTCTTC. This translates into CASSERSYNEQFF.

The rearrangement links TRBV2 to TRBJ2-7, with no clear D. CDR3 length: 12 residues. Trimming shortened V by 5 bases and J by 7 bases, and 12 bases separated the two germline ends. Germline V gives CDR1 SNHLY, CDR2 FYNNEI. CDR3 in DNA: TGTGCCAGCAGTCTCCGATCATGGGAGCAGTACTTC. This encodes CASSLRSWEQYF. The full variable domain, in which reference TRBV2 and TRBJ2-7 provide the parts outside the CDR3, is EPEVTQTPSHQVTQMGQEVILRCVPISNHLYFYWYRQILGQKVEFLVSFYNNEISEKSEIFDDQFSVERPDGSNFTLKIRSTKLEDSAMYFCASSLRSWEQYFGPGTRLTVT.

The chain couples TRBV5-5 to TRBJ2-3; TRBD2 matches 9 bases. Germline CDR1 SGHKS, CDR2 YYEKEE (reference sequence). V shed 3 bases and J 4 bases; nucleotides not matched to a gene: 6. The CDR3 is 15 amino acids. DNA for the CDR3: TGTGCCAGCAGCTGGCGGGGGGGGCAGGCAGATACGCAGTATTTT. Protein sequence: CASSWRGGQADTQYF. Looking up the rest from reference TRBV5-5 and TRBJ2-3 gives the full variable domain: DAGVTQSPTHLIKTRGQQVTLRCSPISGHKSVSWYQQVLGQGPQFIFQYYEKEERGRGNFPDRFSARQFPNYSSELNVNALLLGDSALYLCASSWRGGQADTQYFGPGTRLTVL.

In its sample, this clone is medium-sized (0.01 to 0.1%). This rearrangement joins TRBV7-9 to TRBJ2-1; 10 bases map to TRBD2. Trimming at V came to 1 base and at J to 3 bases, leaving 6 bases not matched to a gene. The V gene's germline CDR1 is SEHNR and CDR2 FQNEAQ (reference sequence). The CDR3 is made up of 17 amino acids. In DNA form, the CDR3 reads TGTGCCAGCAGCTTAGGATCGGGGACTAGCGTCTACAATGAGCAGTTCTTC. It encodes CASSLGSGTSVYNEQFF.

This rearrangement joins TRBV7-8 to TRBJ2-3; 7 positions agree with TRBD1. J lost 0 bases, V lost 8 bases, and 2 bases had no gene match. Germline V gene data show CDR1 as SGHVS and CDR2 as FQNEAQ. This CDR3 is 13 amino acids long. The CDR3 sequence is CASSQGSTDTQYF. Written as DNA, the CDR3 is TGTGCCAGCTCACAGGGGAGCACAGATACGCAGTATTTT.

This CDR3 reads CASSQDRDRGPTEAFF. The CDR3 nucleotides are TGCGCCAGCAGCCAAGATCGGGACAGGGGGCCCACTGAAGCTTTCTTT. This sequence joins TRBV4-1 and TRBJ1-1; TRBD1 agrees at 12 bases. The germline V gene has CDR1 MGHRA and CDR2 YSYEKL. Unmatched junction bases numbered 3, after V lost 0 bases and J lost 4 bases. CDR3 size: 16 residues.

The CDR3 nucleotides are TGTGCCAGCAGCTTATCCGTACAGGGTTCGTCGGATACGCAGTATTTT. Translation: CASSLSVQGSSDTQYF. The chain joins TRBV7-2 to TRBJ2-3, with D tentatively TRBD1 (6 bases). Germline loops: CDR1 SGHTA, CDR2 FQGNSA. V was pared by 2 bases and J by 6 bases, with 18 bases between. The CDR3 length is 16 residues.

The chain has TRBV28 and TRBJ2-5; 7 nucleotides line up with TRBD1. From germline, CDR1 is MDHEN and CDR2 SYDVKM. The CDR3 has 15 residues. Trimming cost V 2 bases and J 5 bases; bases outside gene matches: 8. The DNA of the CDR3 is TGTGCCAGCAGTTTAGGGGTAGGGGGCCGGGAGACCCAGTACTTC. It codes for CASSLGVGGRETQYF.

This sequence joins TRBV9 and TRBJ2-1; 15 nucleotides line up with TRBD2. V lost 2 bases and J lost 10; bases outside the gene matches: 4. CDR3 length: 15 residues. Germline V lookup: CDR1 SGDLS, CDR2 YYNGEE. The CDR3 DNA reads TGTGCCAGCAGCGTGGGGACTAGCGGGAGGTTCGAGCAGTTCTTC. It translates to CASSVGTSGRFEQFF.

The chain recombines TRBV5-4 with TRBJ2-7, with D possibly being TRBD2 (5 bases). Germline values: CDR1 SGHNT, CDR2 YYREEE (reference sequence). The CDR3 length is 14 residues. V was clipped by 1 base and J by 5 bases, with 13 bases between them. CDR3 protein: CASSLSLAGNEQYF. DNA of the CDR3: TGTGCCAGCAGCTTGTCGCTAGCTGGGAACGAGCAGTACTTC.

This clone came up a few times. The CDR3, as DNA: TGTGCCAGCAGCTTGGGGACAGGCCCTACCTACGAGCAGTACTTC. It codes for CASSLGTGPTYEQYF. The rearrangement links TRBV7-3 to TRBJ2-7; 8 bases are shared with TRBD1. The V gene's germline CDR1 is SGHTA and CDR2 FQGTGA. The CDR3 spans 15 residues. Germline trimming cut 3 bases from V and 2 bases from J; bases unmatched to any gene: 6.

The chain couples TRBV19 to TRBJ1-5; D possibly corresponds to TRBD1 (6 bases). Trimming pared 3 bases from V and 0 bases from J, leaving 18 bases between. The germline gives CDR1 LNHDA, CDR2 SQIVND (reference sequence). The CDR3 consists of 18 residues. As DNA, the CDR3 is TGTGCCAGTAGTATCTCCCCCGGGACAATCTTTAGCAATCAGCCCCAGCATTTT. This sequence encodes CASSISPGTIFSNQPQHF.

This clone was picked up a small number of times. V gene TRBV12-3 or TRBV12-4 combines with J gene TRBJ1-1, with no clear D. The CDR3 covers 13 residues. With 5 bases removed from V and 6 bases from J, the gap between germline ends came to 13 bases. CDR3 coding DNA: TGTGCCAGCAGTCCGGACTCCTTCTCTGAAGCTTTCTTT. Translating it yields CASSPDSFSEAFF.

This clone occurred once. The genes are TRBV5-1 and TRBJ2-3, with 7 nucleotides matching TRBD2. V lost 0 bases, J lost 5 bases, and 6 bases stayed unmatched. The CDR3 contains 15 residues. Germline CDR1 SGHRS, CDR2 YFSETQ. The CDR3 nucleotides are TGCGCCAGCAGCTTGGATGGCGGGAGCCTAGATACGCAGTATTTT. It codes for CASSLDGGSLDTQYF.

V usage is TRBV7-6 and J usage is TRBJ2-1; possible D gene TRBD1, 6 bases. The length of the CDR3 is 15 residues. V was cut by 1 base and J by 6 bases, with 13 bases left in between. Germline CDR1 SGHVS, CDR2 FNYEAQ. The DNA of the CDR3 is TGTGCCAGCAGCTTAGGCCAGGGGATTATCAATGAGCAGTTCTTC. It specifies CASSLGQGIINEQFF.

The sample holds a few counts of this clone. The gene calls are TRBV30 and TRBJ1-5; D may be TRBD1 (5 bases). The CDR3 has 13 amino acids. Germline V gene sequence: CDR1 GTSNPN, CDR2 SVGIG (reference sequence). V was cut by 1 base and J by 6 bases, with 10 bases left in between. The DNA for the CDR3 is TGTGCCTGGAGTGCGAGGGGTACTCAGCCCCAGCATTTT. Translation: CAWSARGTQPQHF.

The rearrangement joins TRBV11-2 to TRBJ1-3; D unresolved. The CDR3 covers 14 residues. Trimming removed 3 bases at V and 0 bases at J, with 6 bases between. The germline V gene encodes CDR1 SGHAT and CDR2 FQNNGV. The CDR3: CASSLGASGNTIYF. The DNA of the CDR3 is TGTGCCAGCAGCTTGGGAGCCTCTGGAAACACCATATATTTT.

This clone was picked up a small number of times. The CDR3: CATSRTNDRLEEKLFF. Written as DNA, the CDR3 is TGTGCCACCAGCAGAACTAACGACAGGCTAGAAGAAAAACTGTTTTTT. The chain employs TRBV15 and TRBJ1-4, with D maybe TRBD1 (6 bases). Trimming took off 2 bases at V and 8 bases at J, with 18 bases between the two ends. Germline V gene data show CDR1 as LNHNV and CDR2 as YYDKDF (reference sequence). CDR3 size: 16 residues.